The clone carrying this TCR beta chain has more than one count but fewer than ten. The antigen is unknown. The sample has other DNA sequences that encode this CDR3 too. This specimen belongs to a study of beta chain features in type 1 diabetes. Since all of the isolated RNA was reverse transcribed, expressed TCRB transcripts were what got sequenced. TCRdb's table, derived via immunoSEQ multiplex PCR, lists solely in-frame clones and lacks some. In the table there are roughly 730,000 clones, 13% of which are singletons. Study conclusions and caveats: All four CD4+ subsets from Type 1 diabetes patients carried moderately but significantly shorter TCRB CDR3s.

Germline loops: CDR1 KGHSH, CDR2 LQKENI. V gave up 3 bases and J gave up 10 bases; unmatched junction bases: 3. CDR3 length: 14 amino acids. Sequences were obtained from naive CD4+ T cells from blood. This rearrangement joins TRBV18 to TRBJ1-6, with TRBD1 identical over 10 bases. The source is a man aged 18 to 29 with type 1 diabetes. For the CDR3, the DNA is TGTGCCAGCTCACCTGGGACAGGGGACTCACCCCTCCACTTT. This translates into CASSPGTGDSPLHF. The full variable domain, its missing parts supplied by reference TRBV18 and TRBJ1-6, is NAGVMQNPRHLVRRRGQEARLRCSPMKGHSHVYWYRQLPEEGLKFMVYLQKENIIDESGMPKERFSAEFPKEGPSILRIQQVVRGDSAAYFCASSPGTGDSPLHFGNGTRLTVT.